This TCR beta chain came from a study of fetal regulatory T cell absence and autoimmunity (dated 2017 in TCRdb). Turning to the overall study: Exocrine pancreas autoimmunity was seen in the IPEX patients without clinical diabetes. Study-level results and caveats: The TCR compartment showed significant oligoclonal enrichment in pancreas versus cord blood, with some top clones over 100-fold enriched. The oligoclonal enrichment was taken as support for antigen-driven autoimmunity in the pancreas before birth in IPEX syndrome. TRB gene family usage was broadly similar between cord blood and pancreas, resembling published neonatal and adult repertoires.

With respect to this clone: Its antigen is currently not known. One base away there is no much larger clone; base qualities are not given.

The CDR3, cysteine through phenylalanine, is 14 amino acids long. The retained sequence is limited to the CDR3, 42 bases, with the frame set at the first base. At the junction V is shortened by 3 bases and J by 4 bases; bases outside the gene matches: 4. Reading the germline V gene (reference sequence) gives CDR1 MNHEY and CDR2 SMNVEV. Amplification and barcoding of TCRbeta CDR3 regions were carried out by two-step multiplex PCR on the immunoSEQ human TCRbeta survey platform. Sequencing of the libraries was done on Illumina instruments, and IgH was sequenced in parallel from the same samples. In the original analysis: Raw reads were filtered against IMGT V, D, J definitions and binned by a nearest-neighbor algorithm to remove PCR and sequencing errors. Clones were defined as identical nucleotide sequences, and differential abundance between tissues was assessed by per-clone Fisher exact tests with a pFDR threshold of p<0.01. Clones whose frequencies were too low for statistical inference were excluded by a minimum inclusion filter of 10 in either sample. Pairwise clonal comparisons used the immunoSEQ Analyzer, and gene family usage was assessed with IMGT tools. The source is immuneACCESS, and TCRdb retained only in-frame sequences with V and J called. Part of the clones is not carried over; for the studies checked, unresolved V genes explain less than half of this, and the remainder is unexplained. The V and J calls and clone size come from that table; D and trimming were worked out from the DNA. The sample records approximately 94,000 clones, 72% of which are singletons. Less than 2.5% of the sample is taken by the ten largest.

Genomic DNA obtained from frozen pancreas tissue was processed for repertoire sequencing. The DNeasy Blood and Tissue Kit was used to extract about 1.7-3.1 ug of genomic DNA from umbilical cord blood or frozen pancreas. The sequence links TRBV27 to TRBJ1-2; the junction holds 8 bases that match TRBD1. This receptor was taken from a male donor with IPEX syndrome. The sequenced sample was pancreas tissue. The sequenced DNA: TGTGCCAGCAGTTTTCACGGACAGGGCTATGGCTACACCTTC. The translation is CASSFHGQGYGYTF.